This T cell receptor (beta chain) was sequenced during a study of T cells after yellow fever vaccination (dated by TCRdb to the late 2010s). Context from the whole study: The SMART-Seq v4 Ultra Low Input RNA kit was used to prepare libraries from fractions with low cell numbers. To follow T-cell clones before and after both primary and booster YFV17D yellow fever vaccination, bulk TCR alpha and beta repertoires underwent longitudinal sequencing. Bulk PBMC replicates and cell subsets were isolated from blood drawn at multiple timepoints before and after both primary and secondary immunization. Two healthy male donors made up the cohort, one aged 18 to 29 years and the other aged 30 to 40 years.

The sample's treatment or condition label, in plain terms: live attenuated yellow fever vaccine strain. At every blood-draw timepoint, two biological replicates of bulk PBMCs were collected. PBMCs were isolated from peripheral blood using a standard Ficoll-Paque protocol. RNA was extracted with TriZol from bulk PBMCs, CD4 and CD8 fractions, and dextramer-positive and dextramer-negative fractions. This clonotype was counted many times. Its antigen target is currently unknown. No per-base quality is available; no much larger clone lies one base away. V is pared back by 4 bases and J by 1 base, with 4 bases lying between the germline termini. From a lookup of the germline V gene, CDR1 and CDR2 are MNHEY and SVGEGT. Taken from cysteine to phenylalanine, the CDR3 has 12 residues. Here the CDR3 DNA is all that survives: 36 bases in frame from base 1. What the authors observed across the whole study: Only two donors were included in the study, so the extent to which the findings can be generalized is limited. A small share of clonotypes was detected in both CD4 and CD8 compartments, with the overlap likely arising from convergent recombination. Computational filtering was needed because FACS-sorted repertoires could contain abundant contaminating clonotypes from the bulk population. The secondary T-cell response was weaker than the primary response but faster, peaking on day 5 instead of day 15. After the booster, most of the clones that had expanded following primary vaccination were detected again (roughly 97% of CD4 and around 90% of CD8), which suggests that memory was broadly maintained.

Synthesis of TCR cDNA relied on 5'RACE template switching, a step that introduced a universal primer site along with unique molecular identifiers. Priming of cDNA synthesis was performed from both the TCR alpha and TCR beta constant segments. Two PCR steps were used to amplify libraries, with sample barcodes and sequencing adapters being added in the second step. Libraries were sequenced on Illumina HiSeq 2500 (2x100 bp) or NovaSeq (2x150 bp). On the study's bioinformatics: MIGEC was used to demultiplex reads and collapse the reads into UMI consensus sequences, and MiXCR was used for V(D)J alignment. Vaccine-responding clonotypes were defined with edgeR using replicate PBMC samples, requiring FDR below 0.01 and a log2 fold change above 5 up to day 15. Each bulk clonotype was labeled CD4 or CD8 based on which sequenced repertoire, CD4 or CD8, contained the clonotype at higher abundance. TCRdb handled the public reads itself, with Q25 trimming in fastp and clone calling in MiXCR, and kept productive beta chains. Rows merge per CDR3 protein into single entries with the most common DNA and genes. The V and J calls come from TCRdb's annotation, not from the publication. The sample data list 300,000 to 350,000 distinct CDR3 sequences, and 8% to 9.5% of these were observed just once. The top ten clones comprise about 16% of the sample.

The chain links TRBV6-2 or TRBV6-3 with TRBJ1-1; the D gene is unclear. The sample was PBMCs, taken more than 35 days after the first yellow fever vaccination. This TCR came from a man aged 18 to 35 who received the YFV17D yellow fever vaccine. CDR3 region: CASSSANTEAFF. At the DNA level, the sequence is TGTGCCAGCAGTTCGGCGAACACTGAAGCTTTCTTT.